A selection of T cell receptor beta chains follows, all from one sample in a study of identical twins. TCRdb reprocessed the 5' RACE reads with MiXCR, giving one entry per CDR3 protein. The sample has 1.5 million to 2 million distinct CDR3 sequences, about 30% seen once; the top ten hold around 0.3%. The sample comprised cord blood. The receptors derive from a newborn girl in good health. Each CDR3 is given with its conserved first and last residue. Each record gives: J gene, V gene, D gene, CDR3 length, clone size, CDR3 DNA, CDR3 protein. D genes are given only for firm matches. Where a row states a size, it is once, few, many or the class of an expanded clone; other rows omit it.

j_gene: TRBJ2-1; v_gene: TRBV5-1; d_gene: -; len: 13; abundance: -; CDR3nt: TGCGCCAGCAGCCCAGGACCCGGGTATGAGCAGTTCTTC; CDR3aa: CASSPGPGYEQFF
j_gene: TRBJ2-7; v_gene: TRBV20-1; d_gene: TRBD2; len: 19; abundance: -; CDR3nt: TGCAGTGCCTCCGGGACTAGCGGGGGAAGGCGGTCTTTTTTTTACGAGCAGTACTTC; CDR3aa: CSASGTSGGRRSFFYEQYF
j_gene: TRBJ2-1; v_gene: TRBV20-1; d_gene: TRBD2; len: 15; abundance: few; CDR3nt: TGCAGTGCCAGCCTCGGACTAGCGAGCCACAATGAGCAGTTCTTC; CDR3aa: CSASLGLASHNEQFF
j_gene: TRBJ2-4; v_gene: TRBV18; d_gene: -; len: 16; abundance: few; CDR3nt: TGTGCCAGCTCACCAGGGAACAGGATAGCCAAAAACATTCAGTACTTC; CDR3aa: CASSPGNRIAKNIQYF
j_gene: TRBJ1-5; v_gene: TRBV15; d_gene: -; len: 15; abundance: -; CDR3nt: TGTGCCACCAGCAGAGATTGCCGCGGTGATCAGCCCCAGCATTTT; CDR3aa: CATSRDCRGDQPQHF
j_gene: TRBJ1-5; v_gene: TRBV7-2; d_gene: -; len: 20; abundance: -; CDR3nt: TGTGCCAGCAGCTTATGCAGCAGTGGACAGTCACTATTATGCAACCAGCCCCAGCATTTT; CDR3aa: CASSLCSSGQSLLCNQPQHF
j_gene: TRBJ2-7; v_gene: TRBV29-1; d_gene: -; len: 15; abundance: once; CDR3nt: TGCAGCGTTGGGATCGGTAGCGTGTTGCTGGGCGAGCAGTACTTC; CDR3aa: CSVGIGSVLLGEQYF
j_gene: TRBJ2-1; v_gene: TRBV12-3/TRBV12-4; d_gene: -; len: 15; abundance: few; CDR3nt: TGTGCCAGCAGTTTAAAGCGGATACAATACAATGAGCAGTTCTTC; CDR3aa: CASSLKRIQYNEQFF
j_gene: TRBJ2-3; v_gene: TRBV7-8; d_gene: -; len: 16; abundance: few; CDR3nt: TGTGCCAGCAGGTATAGGAGCGGGTCTAGCACAGATACGCAGTATTTT; CDR3aa: CASRYRSGSSTDTQYF
j_gene: TRBJ1-3; v_gene: TRBV15; d_gene: -; len: 14; abundance: -; CDR3nt: TGTGCCACCAGCCCCAGACGTTTTAGAGACACCATATATTTT; CDR3aa: CATSPRRFRDTIYF
j_gene: TRBJ2-7; v_gene: TRBV28; d_gene: -; len: 12; abundance: -; CDR3nt: TGTGCCAGCGGAGCGGCAGATTACGAGCAGTACTTC; CDR3aa: CASGAADYEQYF
j_gene: TRBJ2-5; v_gene: TRBV24-1; d_gene: TRBD2; len: 16; abundance: -; CDR3nt: TGTGCCACCAGTGACCCGAGCGGGACGGGCAGAGAGACCCAGTACTTC; CDR3aa: CATSDPSGTGRETQYF
j_gene: TRBJ1-6; v_gene: TRBV20-1; d_gene: -; len: 13; abundance: -; CDR3nt: TGCAGTGCTAGGGCGGCAAATAATTCACCCCTCCACTTT; CDR3aa: CSARAANNSPLHF
j_gene: TRBJ2-1; v_gene: TRBV14; d_gene: -; len: 13; abundance: many; CDR3nt: TGTGCCAGCAGCCAAGAACGAGGGGCTGAGCAGTTCTTC; CDR3aa: CASSQERGAEQFF
j_gene: TRBJ2-1; v_gene: TRBV9; d_gene: TRBD2; len: 15; abundance: few; CDR3nt: TGTGCCAGCAGCGGGACTAGCGGGGGGGCCGGTGAGCAGTTCTTC; CDR3aa: CASSGTSGGAGEQFF